A selection of T cell receptor beta chains follows, all from one sample in a study of shared clonotypes between healthy human individuals. Method: immunoSEQ multiplex PCR; TCRdb's copy keeps in-frame clones and lacks some. The sample consists of under 2,000,000 clones, roughly 95% of them appearing once. The sequencing input was naive CD8+ T cells sorted from blood. These TCRs come from a man between 18 and 35 years old in good health. The CDR3 runs from the conserved cysteine through the conserved F or W. D genes are given only for firm matches. Clone sizes are given selectively: once, few, many, or a class where the clone is expanded.

TRBV4-1	NA	NA	TRBJ2-1	CASSQVSFSYNEQFF	TGCGCCAGCAGCCAAGTTTCCTTCTCCTACAATGAGCAGTTCTTC
TRBV5-1	few	NA	TRBJ1-2	CASSLKEPYGYTF	TGCGCCAGCAGCTTGAAGGAACCCTATGGCTACACCTTC
TRBV6-6	NA	NA	TRBJ2-7	CASSYSGDISYEQYF	TGTGCCAGCAGTTACTCGGGGGACATTTCCTACGAGCAGTACTTC
TRBV6-5	once	NA	TRBJ2-7	CASSYFGSTLSYEQYF	TGTGCCAGCAGTTACTTTGGCAGTACTTTGTCCTACGAGCAGTACTTC
TRBV7-2	NA	NA	TRBJ2-2	CASSPGGSGELFF	TGTGCCAGCAGCCCCGGTGGCTCCGGGGAGCTGTTTTTT
TRBV9	NA	TRBD2	TRBJ2-5	CASSSIAGGPGETQYF	TGTGCCAGCAGCTCCATAGCGGGGGGGCCGGGAGAGACCCAGTACTTC
TRBV12-5	NA	NA	TRBJ2-5	CASGLVTNYQETQYF	TGTGCTAGTGGTTTGGTAACGAACTACCAAGAGACCCAGTACTTC
TRBV2	NA	TRBD1	TRBJ2-5	CASRPKPGQGLETQYF	TGTGCCAGCAGGCCAAAACCGGGACAGGGATTAGAGACCCAGTACTTC
TRBV11-2	NA	NA	TRBJ1-5	CASSWGPNQPQHF	TGTGCCAGCAGCTGGGGACCCAATCAGCCCCAGCATTTT
TRBV7-9	NA	TRBD1	TRBJ1-2	CASSLAGGDDGYTF	TGTGCCAGCAGCTTAGCAGGGGGCGACGATGGCTACACCTTC
TRBV28	NA	NA	TRBJ2-2	CASSLRQVDTGELFF	TGTGCCAGCAGTTTACGGCAGGTAGACACCGGGGAGCTGTTTTTT
TRBV28	NA	TRBD1	TRBJ2-1	CASSNRGSSYNEQFF	TGTGCCAGCAGTAACAGGGGCAGCTCCTACAATGAGCAGTTCTTC
TRBV6-5	NA	TRBD1	TRBJ2-3	CASSFRDRSTDTQYF	TGTGCCAGCAGCTTCCGGGACAGGAGCACAGATACGCAGTATTTT
TRBV6-5	NA	TRBD1	TRBJ1-2	CASSSRDRANYGYTF	TGTGCCAGCAGTTCCCGGGACAGAGCTAACTATGGCTACACCTTC
TRBV6-5	NA	NA	TRBJ2-7	CASSYSAASYEQYF	TGTGCCAGCAGTTACTCCGCAGCGTCCTACGAGCAGTACTTC
TRBV5-1	NA	NA	TRBJ1-2	CASSLGGYGYGYTF	TGCGCCAGCAGTTTGGGGGGTTACGGCTATGGCTACACCTTC
TRBV27	NA	NA	TRBJ2-1	CASSSLDGVYNEQFF	TGTGCCAGCAGTTCCCTCGACGGGGTTTACAATGAGCAGTTCTTC
TRBV29-1	NA	TRBD2	TRBJ2-1	CSVAGTSGGEYNEQFF	TGCAGCGTTGCCGGGACTAGCGGGGGGGAATACAATGAGCAGTTCTTC
TRBV19	NA	NA	TRBJ1-1	CASSRGTRPDTEAFF	TGTGCCAGTAGTAGGGGGACCCGGCCAGACACTGAAGCTTTCTTT
TRBV11-2	NA	NA	TRBJ1-6	CASSLPDGDLHF	TGTGCCAGCAGCCTCCCCGACGGGGACCTCCACTTT
TRBV27	NA	NA	TRBJ1-1	CASSAGLAEAFF	TGTGCCAGCAGTGCTGGGCTCGCTGAAGCTTTCTTT
TRBV9	NA	TRBD2	TRBJ2-7	CASSVGDSGRENPYEQYF	TGTGCCAGCAGCGTAGGGGACAGCGGGAGGGAAAATCCCTACGAGCAGTACTTC
TRBV13	once	NA	TRBJ2-7	CASSPGTGSSYEQYF	TGTGCCAGCAGCCCCGGGACTGGCAGTTCCTACGAGCAGTACTTC
TRBV27	once	NA	TRBJ2-2	CASSSDGQGANTGELFF	TGTGCCAGCAGTTCGGATGGGCAAGGCGCGAACACCGGGGAGCTGTTTTTT
TRBV13	NA	NA	TRBJ1-1	CASSLGPNPSTEAFF	TGTGCCAGCAGCTTAGGCCCGAACCCGTCCACTGAAGCTTTCTTT
TRBV11-2	NA	TRBD1	TRBJ2-1	CASRPGQGRHEQFF	TGTGCCAGCAGACCAGGACAGGGTAGGCATGAGCAGTTCTTC
TRBV28	NA	TRBD1	TRBJ2-1	CASSLWLEGGGEQFF	TGTGCCAGCAGTTTATGGCTGGAAGGGGGCGGTGAGCAGTTCTTC
TRBV7-9	NA	NA	TRBJ2-2	CASSLVGATGELFF	TGTGCCAGCAGCTTAGTGGGGGCTACCGGGGAGCTGTTTTTT
TRBV7-9	NA	TRBD2	TRBJ2-7	CASREGSSYEQYF	TGTGCCAGCCGGGAGGGGAGCTCCTACGAGCAGTACTTC
TRBV7-8	NA	TRBD1	TRBJ2-7	CASSLGRQGAFKQYF	TGTGCCAGCAGCTTAGGTCGGCAGGGGGCTTTTAAGCAGTACTTC
TRBV7-6	NA	NA	TRBJ2-7	CASSWGLSGDEQYF	TGTGCCAGCAGCTGGGGACTCTCGGGTGACGAGCAGTACTTC
TRBV5-6	NA	TRBD2	TRBJ2-7	CASSSTSGKTYEQYF	TGTGCCAGCAGCTCCACTAGCGGAAAAACCTACGAGCAGTACTTC
TRBV19	NA	NA	TRBJ2-7	CASSIGPKVEQYF	TGTGCCAGTAGTATCGGCCCGAAGGTAGAGCAGTACTTC
TRBV5-1	NA	NA	TRBJ1-2	CASSLEEGLSYGYTF	TGCGCCAGCAGCTTGGAGGAGGGTTTGTCCTATGGCTACACCTTC
TRBV7-6	NA	TRBD2	TRBJ2-1	CASSLGASGGLSLYNEQFF	TGTGCCAGCAGCTTAGGGGCTAGCGGGGGGCTATCCTTATACAATGAGCAGTTCTTC
TRBV27	NA	NA	TRBJ2-7	CASSLGDSDYEQYF	TGTGCCAGCAGTTTAGGAGATAGTGACTACGAGCAGTACTTC
TRBV4-3	NA	TRBD2	TRBJ2-2	CASSQDHGGRAWTGELFF	TGCGCCAGCAGCCAAGATCATGGCGGGAGGGCATGGACCGGGGAGCTGTTTTTT
TRBV2	NA	TRBD1	TRBJ2-7	CASSEAEGTGHDEQYF	TGTGCCAGCAGTGAAGCGGAGGGGACAGGTCACGACGAGCAGTACTTC
TRBV5-4	NA	TRBD2	TRBJ2-1	CASRAGPGTSGYNEQFF	TGTGCCAGCAGGGCGGGCCCCGGGACTAGCGGCTACAATGAGCAGTTCTTC
TRBV18	NA	NA	TRBJ1-2	CASSPPYGDSNYGYTF	TGTGCCAGCTCACCACCGTACGGAGACAGTAACTATGGCTACACCTTC
TRBV6-5	NA	TRBD1	TRBJ1-6	CASSYGRTGRGSPLHF	TGTGCCAGCAGTTACGGGCGGACAGGGAGGGGATCACCCCTCCACTTT
TRBV11-3	NA	NA	TRBJ2-3	CASSLTGGMGDTQYF	TGTGCCAGCAGCTTAACGGGCGGGATGGGGGATACGCAGTATTTT
TRBV7-2	NA	TRBD2	TRBJ2-3	CASSSIAGETDTQYF	TGTGCCAGCAGCTCAATAGCGGGGGAGACAGATACGCAGTATTTT
TRBV27	NA	NA	TRBJ2-3	CASGYTDTQYF	TGTGCCAGCGGTTACACAGATACGCAGTATTTT
TRBV7-7	NA	NA	TRBJ2-6	CASSWCFKCQKSGNVLTF	TGTGCCAGCAGCTGGTGCTTTAAGTGCCAAAAGTCGGGCAACGTCCTGACTTTC
TRBV9	NA	NA	TRBJ2-1	CASSVATGSPINEQFF	TGTGCCAGCAGCGTAGCGACGGGATCCCCCATTAATGAGCAGTTCTTC
TRBV28	NA	NA	TRBJ1-2	CASSVDPRDGYGYTF	TGTGCCAGCAGCGTGGATCCTCGGGACGGCTATGGCTACACCTTC
TRBV4-1	NA	NA	TRBJ2-1	CASSQSRNNEQFF	TGCGCCAGCAGCCAATCTAGAAACAATGAGCAGTTCTTC
TRBV7-9	NA	TRBD2	TRBJ2-1	CASSPPLETSGRWDEQFF	TGTGCCAGCAGCCCCCCCCTCGAGACTAGCGGGAGGTGGGATGAGCAGTTCTTC
TRBV9	NA	TRBD1	TRBJ1-1	CASSERRTGAATEAFF	TGTGCCAGCAGCGAGAGACGGACAGGGGCGGCCACTGAAGCTTTCTTT
TRBV5-4	NA	NA	TRBJ2-7	CASSLFGGAYEQYF	TGTGCCAGCAGCTTGTTCGGGGGAGCCTACGAGCAGTACTTC
TRBV7-9	NA	TRBD2	TRBJ2-2	CASSNDEREALDTGELFF	TGTGCCAGCAGCAACGACGAGCGGGAGGCTCTGGACACCGGGGAGCTGTTTTTT
TRBV4-3	NA	NA	TRBJ1-6	CASSQDRTAPLHF	TGCGCCAGCAGCCAAGATCGAACCGCACCCCTCCACTTT
TRBV27	NA	TRBD2	TRBJ2-1	CASSPNSGGAAEQFF	TGTGCCAGCAGTCCCAATAGCGGGGGGGCTGCGGAGCAGTTCTTC